The present T cell receptor beta chain was sequenced within a study of T cell responses to AZD1222 COVID-19 vaccine. Data came from immunoSEQ multiplex PCR; TCRdb stores just in-frame clones and leaves some out. The table records some 99,000 clones, approximately 86% of them present only once. With respect to this clone: Its cognate antigen is unknown.

General study results and limits: Close to half of spike-specific TCRs reportedly recognize unmutated variant regions. No day 14 peak samples; only post-peak repertoires were characterized. Donors skewed white British and female; clonal diversity was possibly underestimated. Across spike, vaccine-associated CD4 TCRs were found, dominant at 160-218 and 743-854.

Germline V gene lookup returns CDR1 SGHTA and CDR2 FQGNSA. This CDR3 region has 12 residues. V was pared by 4 bases and J by 4 bases, with 6 bases between. This clonotype was sampled from an adult in good health. Sequencing was performed on peripheral blood, taken on day 0 of MenACWY control vaccination. The rearrangement joins TRBV7-2 to TRBJ2-3; D gene uncertain. Here the CDR3 reads CASSSEPDTQYF. As DNA, the CDR3 is TGTGCCAGCAGCTCGGAACCAGATACGCAGTATTTT.